This T cell receptor beta chain was identified during a study of beta chain features in type 1 diabetes. The CDR3 has 14 amino acids. Between the trimmed V and J ends, which lost 5 bases and 4 bases, there was a span of 14 bases. Germline lookup yields CDR1 MNHEY and CDR2 SMNVEV (reference sequence). Isolated RNA was reverse transcribed in full, so expressed TCRB transcripts were sequenced. Some clones are missing from TCRdb's copy, which holds only in-frame ones; the method was immunoSEQ multiplex PCR. The sample consists of 140,000 to 150,000 clones, about 44% of them appearing once. The material sequenced was Tregs from blood. This chain connects TRBV27 to TRBJ2-5; maybe TRBD1 (6 bases). The clonotype comes from a man between 18 and 35 years old in good health. The CDR3 protein is CASSPQGPRETQYF. CDR3 nucleotides: TGTGCCAGCAGTCCCCAGGGGCCGCGAGAGACCCAGTACTTC.